Listed below are T cell receptor beta chains from one sample, sequenced in a study of cytomegalovirus exposure and HLA in healthy donors. Profiled with immunoSEQ multiplex PCR; TCRdb holds only in-frame clones, not every one. The table has approximately 40,000 clones, 75% to 90% seen once; the top ten hold around 10%. The specimen sequenced was PBMCs. The origin of the receptors is a woman in her 40s in good health and CMV-seropositive. CDR3s include the opening cysteine and the closing phenylalanine or tryptophan. A D gene is named only where the DNA matches it firmly. Rows may omit the clone size; those that give it use once, few, many or a size class.

v_gene: TRBV5-1; d_gene: NA; j_gene: TRBJ2-5; abundance: NA; len: 16; CDR3nt: TGCGCCAGCAGCTTGGTCCCGATAGGGGCAAGAGAGACCCAGTACTTC; CDR3aa: CASSLVPIGARETQYF
v_gene: TRBV6-5; d_gene: NA; j_gene: TRBJ2-4; abundance: once; len: 15; CDR3nt: TGTGCCAGCAGCCAGACGGGACTAGCCAAAAACATTCAGTACTTC; CDR3aa: CASSQTGLAKNIQYF
v_gene: TRBV19; d_gene: TRBD1; j_gene: TRBJ1-5; abundance: NA; len: 15; CDR3nt: TGTGCCAGTAGAGCCGGGACAGGAGGCAATCAGCCCCAGCATTTT; CDR3aa: CASRAGTGGNQPQHF
v_gene: TRBV28; d_gene: NA; j_gene: TRBJ1-2; abundance: NA; len: 15; CDR3nt: TGTGCCAGCAGTCCTCCCGGCGGAGCAAACTATGGCTACACCTTC; CDR3aa: CASSPPGGANYGYTF
v_gene: TRBV28; d_gene: NA; j_gene: TRBJ2-7; abundance: NA; len: 11; CDR3nt: TGCGCCAGCAGTTTAGCGACAGAGCAGTACTTC; CDR3aa: CASSLATEQYF
v_gene: TRBV23-1; d_gene: TRBD1; j_gene: TRBJ2-7; abundance: NA; len: 16; CDR3nt: TGCGCCAGCAGCTCGGCAGCCGGGACAGAGGGCTACGAGCAGTACTTC; CDR3aa: CASSSAAGTEGYEQYF
v_gene: TRBV9; d_gene: TRBD2; j_gene: TRBJ2-5; abundance: NA; len: 15; CDR3nt: TGTGCCAGCAGCGCGACCGGGGGGGTGTGGGAGACCCAGTACTTC; CDR3aa: CASSATGGVWETQYF
v_gene: TRBV27; d_gene: TRBD2; j_gene: TRBJ2-1; abundance: NA; len: 14; CDR3nt: TGTGCCAGCAGTCCCCACCGACTAGCGGGGAACCTGTTCTTC; CDR3aa: CASSPHRLAGNLFF
v_gene: TRBV30; d_gene: NA; j_gene: TRBJ1-2; abundance: NA; len: 14; CDR3nt: TGTGCCTGGAGTAAGAAGGGGGCTAACTATGGCTACACCTTC; CDR3aa: CAWSKKGANYGYTF
v_gene: TRBV15; d_gene: NA; j_gene: TRBJ1-1; abundance: NA; len: 14; CDR3nt: TGTGCCACCAGCAACCGATGGGGGGTGACTGAAGCTTTCTTT; CDR3aa: CATSNRWGVTEAFF
v_gene: TRBV5-8; d_gene: TRBD2; j_gene: TRBJ2-3; abundance: once; len: 15; CDR3nt: TGTGCCAGCAGCTTTGGGGGACTAGCGGCAGATACGCAGTATTTT; CDR3aa: CASSFGGLAADTQYF
v_gene: TRBV5-4; d_gene: TRBD2; j_gene: TRBJ2-3; abundance: NA; len: 17; CDR3nt: TGTGCCAGCAGCTTGGGTGCGCGGGGGGGATACACAGATACGCAGTATTTT; CDR3aa: CASSLGARGGYTDTQYF
v_gene: TRBV25-1; d_gene: TRBD1; j_gene: TRBJ1-1; abundance: NA; len: 13; CDR3nt: TGTGCCAGCATTCGACAGGGGGCAGCTGAAGCTTTCTTT; CDR3aa: CASIRQGAAEAFF
v_gene: TRBV4-1; d_gene: NA; j_gene: TRBJ2-1; abundance: once; len: 18; CDR3nt: TGCGCCAGCAGCCAAGACCCGCCCGTCGGCTACTACGACAATGAGCAGTTCTTC; CDR3aa: CASSQDPPVGYYDNEQFF
v_gene: TRBV9; d_gene: NA; j_gene: TRBJ2-5; abundance: once; len: 14; CDR3nt: TGTGCCAGCAGCCCCCATGTGGGCGAGGAGACCCAGTACTTC; CDR3aa: CASSPHVGEETQYF
v_gene: TRBV7-9; d_gene: NA; j_gene: TRBJ2-5; abundance: NA; len: 15; CDR3nt: TGTGCCAGCAGCTTAGTCAACAGGAACCAAGAGACCCAGTACTTC; CDR3aa: CASSLVNRNQETQYF
v_gene: TRBV19; d_gene: TRBD2; j_gene: TRBJ2-5; abundance: NA; len: 17; CDR3nt: TGTGCCAGTAGTATAGGTGGGCCGGGACTAGTACCAGAGACCCAGTACTTC; CDR3aa: CASSIGGPGLVPETQYF
v_gene: TRBV4-3; d_gene: TRBD2; j_gene: TRBJ2-1; abundance: NA; len: 15; CDR3nt: TGCGCCAGCAGCCAGACTAGCGGGGGGTTCAATGAGCAGTTCTTC; CDR3aa: CASSQTSGGFNEQFF
v_gene: TRBV7-8; d_gene: NA; j_gene: TRBJ2-6; abundance: NA; len: 17; CDR3nt: TGTGCCAGCAGCTTAGGGGCAGGAGGGCTAGGGGCCAACGTCCTGACTTTC; CDR3aa: CASSLGAGGLGANVLTF
v_gene: TRBV7-9; d_gene: NA; j_gene: TRBJ1-3; abundance: NA; len: 15; CDR3nt: TGTGCCAGCAGCTTAGCGGCTCGCTCTGGAAACACCATATATTTT; CDR3aa: CASSLAARSGNTIYF
v_gene: TRBV9; d_gene: NA; j_gene: TRBJ2-5; abundance: NA; len: 15; CDR3nt: TGTGCCAGCAGCGTAGCGGGGGTTCGCCAAGAGACCCAGTACTTC; CDR3aa: CASSVAGVRQETQYF
v_gene: TRBV30; d_gene: NA; j_gene: TRBJ1-1; abundance: NA; len: 11; CDR3nt: TGTGCCTGGAGTGGACGGGGGGCAGCTTTCTTT; CDR3aa: CAWSGRGAAFF
v_gene: TRBV5-1; d_gene: TRBD1; j_gene: TRBJ2-7; abundance: once; len: 14; CDR3nt: TGCGCCAGCAGCCGACAGGGGAGCACCCACGAGCAGTACTTC; CDR3aa: CASSRQGSTHEQYF
v_gene: TRBV30; d_gene: NA; j_gene: TRBJ1-3; abundance: NA; len: 14; CDR3nt: TGTGCCTGGAGTGTACGGGGCTCTGGAAACACCATATATTTT; CDR3aa: CAWSVRGSGNTIYF
v_gene: TRBV9; d_gene: TRBD2; j_gene: TRBJ2-3; abundance: NA; len: 15; CDR3nt: TGTGCCAGCAGCATCCGGGGGGACGGGACAGATACGCAGTATTTT; CDR3aa: CASSIRGDGTDTQYF
v_gene: TRBV14; d_gene: NA; j_gene: TRBJ1-2; abundance: NA; len: 14; CDR3nt: TGTGCCAGCAGCCAGGGGGCATCTAACTATGGCTACACCTTC; CDR3aa: CASSQGASNYGYTF
v_gene: TRBV6-4; d_gene: TRBD2; j_gene: TRBJ2-2; abundance: NA; len: 16; CDR3nt: TGTGCCAGCAGTAGACTAGCGGGGGACCACACCGGGGAGCTGTTTTTT; CDR3aa: CASSRLAGDHTGELFF
v_gene: TRBV30; d_gene: NA; j_gene: TRBJ1-2; abundance: NA; len: 16; CDR3nt: TGTGCCTGGAGTGGACAGCGGGACCGGGGCCATAAGGGCTACACCTTC; CDR3aa: CAWSGQRDRGHKGYTF
v_gene: TRBV6-5; d_gene: TRBD1; j_gene: TRBJ2-7; abundance: once; len: 14; CDR3nt: TGTGCCAGCAGTACTCCAGGGGGCTCCTACGAGCAGTACTTC; CDR3aa: CASSTPGGSYEQYF
v_gene: TRBV7-6; d_gene: NA; j_gene: TRBJ1-5; abundance: NA; len: 16; CDR3nt: TGTGCCAGCAGCTTGGGGCAGGGGTTGGGCAATCAGCCCCAGCATTTT; CDR3aa: CASSLGQGLGNQPQHF
v_gene: TRBV18; d_gene: NA; j_gene: TRBJ2-7; abundance: NA; len: 13; CDR3nt: TGTGCCAGCTCCCCGGGCGGAGGGAACGAGCAGTACTTC; CDR3aa: CASSPGGGNEQYF
v_gene: TRBV11-2; d_gene: TRBD1; j_gene: TRBJ1-1; abundance: NA; len: 14; CDR3nt: TGTGCCAGCAGCTTAGATCGTGGTCAGGGGGCCACTTTCTTT; CDR3aa: CASSLDRGQGATFF
v_gene: TRBV28; d_gene: NA; j_gene: TRBJ2-3; abundance: NA; len: 13; CDR3nt: TGTGCCAGCAGTTTATCGGGGGTGGATACGCAGTATTTT; CDR3aa: CASSLSGVDTQYF
v_gene: TRBV5-1; d_gene: TRBD2; j_gene: TRBJ2-1; abundance: NA; len: 14; CDR3nt: TGCGCCAGCAGCCCGGGACTAGGGGTCAATGAGCAGTTCTTC; CDR3aa: CASSPGLGVNEQFF
v_gene: TRBV11-3; d_gene: NA; j_gene: TRBJ2-7; abundance: NA; len: 15; CDR3nt: TGTGCCAGCAGCTTAGGAACGGTGAGCGGCTACGAGCAGTACTTC; CDR3aa: CASSLGTVSGYEQYF
v_gene: TRBV7-2; d_gene: TRBD2; j_gene: TRBJ2-3; abundance: NA; len: 16; CDR3nt: TGTGCCAGCAGCTCAGTCATAGCGGGGATCACAGATACGCAGTATTTT; CDR3aa: CASSSVIAGITDTQYF
v_gene: TRBV7-9; d_gene: NA; j_gene: TRBJ2-7; abundance: NA; len: 11; CDR3nt: TGTGCCAGCAGTTCACCCCAGGCACAGTACTTC; CDR3aa: CASSSPQAQYF
v_gene: TRBV7-9; d_gene: NA; j_gene: TRBJ2-7; abundance: NA; len: 15; CDR3nt: TGTGCCAGCAGCCAAAGCGGAGGGACCTTCGGGGAGCAGTACTTC; CDR3aa: CASSQSGGTFGEQYF
v_gene: TRBV5-1; d_gene: TRBD1; j_gene: TRBJ2-7; abundance: NA; len: 15; CDR3nt: TGCGCCAGCAGCCAGACAGGGACCCTCTCCTACGAGCAGTACTTC; CDR3aa: CASSQTGTLSYEQYF